What follows are 4 T cell receptor beta chains derived from one specimen sequenced in a study of T cell responses to AZD1222 COVID-19 vaccine. Only in-frame clones appear in the TCRdb table, and some are missing; sequencing was by immunoSEQ multiplex PCR. Of about 94,000 clones in the sample, 85% were seen once. The specimen was peripheral blood, collected 28 days after the second AZD1222 dose. All receptors come from an adult who received the AZD1222 COVID-19 vaccine.

This sequence joins TRBV10-3 and TRBJ2-1, with D maybe TRBD1 (5 bases). Trimming took off 4 bases at V and 3 bases at J, with 25 bases between the two ends. The CDR3 is made up of 19 amino acids. Germline lookup yields CDR1 ENHRY and CDR2 SYGVKD. CDR3 nucleotide sequence: TGTGCCATCAGTGGGCCCACAGGATCACGTAGGACGGGCTACAATGAGCAGTTCTTC. This codes for CAISGPTGSRRTGYNEQFF.

The chain has TRBV19 and TRBJ2-5, with TRBD1 as a possible D gene (6 bases). From germline, CDR1 is LNHDA and CDR2 SQIVND (reference sequence). Trimming shortened V by 0 bases and J by 5 bases, and 16 bases separated the two germline ends. This CDR3 is built from 16 residues. The CDR3 bases are TGTGCCAGTAGTATAGACTTGGAAACAGGGATGGAGACCCAGTACTTC. This encodes CASSIDLETGMETQYF.

V gene TRBV7-3 combines with J gene TRBJ2-3; 15 bases agree with TRBD2. V shed 5 bases and J 7 bases; nucleotides not matched to a gene: 4. CDR3 length equals 15 residues. CDR1 is SGHTA, CDR2 FQGTGA, per germline. The CDR3 here is CASSPGLAGGNTQYF. CDR3 bases: TGTGCCAGCAGCCCGGGACTAGCGGGAGGAAATACGCAGTATTTT.

The chain has TRBV28 and TRBJ1-4, with D possibly matching TRBD1 (5 bases). Germline loops: CDR1 MDHEN, CDR2 SYDVKM. CDR3 size: 14 residues. Trimming took 5 bases from V and 4 from J, leaving 11 bases between them. This CDR3 reads CASSSQGHNEKLFF. The CDR3 region has the DNA TGTGCCAGCAGTAGCCAGGGCCATAATGAAAAACTGTTTTTT.